These 13 T cell receptor beta chains were all obtained from the same sample, sequenced in a study of memory CD8 T cells in hepatitis C reinfection. Generated by immunoSEQ multiplex PCR, the TCRdb table keeps only in-frame clones and is missing some. The sample has approximately 52,000 clones, just under 90% seen once. Time point specified: pre-reinfection, 55 to 20 weeks before reinfection detection. TCR sequencing was done directly ex vivo on sorted cells, without expansion in vitro. Sequencing was done on a sample of naive CD8+ T cells sorted from blood. These receptors all stem from a man aged 18 to 35 with hepatitis C virus infection.

V and J are TRBV19 and TRBJ2-3; 8 positions agree with TRBD2. V dropped 5 bases and J dropped 1; count of bases not matched to a gene: 8. Germline assignment: CDR1 LNHDA and CDR2 SQIVND (reference sequence). CDR3 size: 16 residues. CDR3 residues: CASSPSAGGGTDTQYF. CDR3 sequence (DNA): TGTGCCAGTAGTCCCTCGGCCGGGGGGGGCACAGATACGCAGTATTTT.

In this sample, this clone turned up a few times. The CDR3 bases are TGTGCCAGCATGGACAGTAACACTGAAGCTTTCTTT. Translated: CASMDSNTEAFF. V is TRBV6-6 and J is TRBJ1-1, with TRBD1 as a possible D gene (6 bases). V was cut by 7 bases and J by 2 bases, with 8 bases left in between. Germline CDR1 MNHNY, CDR2 SVGAGI (reference sequence). This CDR3 contains 12 residues.

J is TRBJ2-1 and V is TRBV19, with 10 bases matching TRBD2. The ends lost 5 bases at V and 3 bases at J; junction bases unmatched: 4. This CDR3 is 15 amino acids long. CDR1 is LNHDA and CDR2 is SQIVND in the germline V gene (reference sequence). The CDR3 bases are TGTGCCAGTAGTCCTCTAGCGGGAGTCTACAATGAGCAGTTCTTC. It encodes CASSPLAGVYNEQFF. The whole variable domain, filled in from reference TRBV19 and TRBJ2-1, reads DGGITQSPKYLFRKEGQNVTLSCEQNLNHDAMYWYRQDPGQGLRLIYYSQIVNDFQKGDIAEGYSVSREKKESFPLTVTSAQKNPTAFYLCASSPLAGVYNEQFFGPGTRLTVL.

The rearrangement links TRBV7-9 to TRBJ2-5, with 12 positions matching TRBD2. The CDR3 sequence is 19 residues long. J lost 2 bases, V lost 1 base, and 11 bases had no gene match. Looked up from germline, CDR1 is SEHNR and CDR2 is FQNEAQ (reference sequence). CDR3 loop: CASSLEGGMLAGGQETQYF. The CDR3 nucleotides are TGTGCCAGCAGCTTAGAAGGAGGGATGCTAGCGGGGGGGCAAGAGACCCAGTACTTC. Combining the CDR3 with reference TRBV7-9 and TRBJ2-5 gives the whole variable domain DTGVSQNPRHKITKRGQNVTFRCDPISEHNRLYWYRQTLGQGPEFLTYFQNEAQLEKSRLLSDRFSAERPKGSFSTLEIQRTEQGDSAMYLCASSLEGGMLAGGQETQYFGPGTRLLVL.

The chain uses TRBV19 and TRBJ2-3, with 13 positions matching TRBD2. Trimming at V came to 5 bases and at J to 1 base, leaving 0 bases not matched to a gene. The CDR3 covers 15 residues. CDR1 and CDR2 from the germline V gene are LNHDA and SQIVND (reference sequence). The CDR3 sequence: CASSGTSGGTDTQYF. In DNA, the CDR3 is TGTGCCAGTAGTGGGACTAGCGGGGGCACAGATACGCAGTATTTT.

The chain recombines TRBV28 with TRBJ2-5; 9 positions agree with TRBD1. The J segment lost 0 bases and the V segment lost 3 bases, leaving 2 bases of the junction unmatched. CDR1 is MDHEN and CDR2 is SYDVKM in the germline V gene. The CDR3 totals 15 residues. The CDR3 loop reads CASSFGTGNQETQYF. For the CDR3, the DNA is TGTGCCAGCAGTTTTGGGACAGGGAACCAAGAGACCCAGTACTTC.

V is TRBV6-1 and J is TRBJ2-7; TRBD2 aligns across 8 bases. The CDR3 is 15 amino acids. Germline loops: CDR1 MNHNS, CDR2 SASEGT. V shed 2 bases, J shed 3 bases, and the junction held 6 bases outside the gene matches. The CDR3 sequence is CASSEWASGYYEQYF. In DNA form, the CDR3 reads TGTGCCAGCAGTGAATGGGCTAGCGGGTACTACGAGCAGTACTTC.

The chain is built from TRBV6-5 and TRBJ1-2; D is perhaps TRBD1 (5 bases). The CDR3 consists of 14 residues. Trimming took off 2 bases at V and 5 bases at J, with 12 bases between the two ends. Germline V gene lookup returns CDR1 MNHEY and CDR2 SVGAGI. The CDR3 nucleotides read TGTGCCAGCAGTTACGACCCGCGGGGGTATGGCTACACCTTC. This codes for CASSYDPRGYGYTF.

This clone was picked up one time. The chain links TRBV6-5 to TRBJ2-1; unclear D gene. Germline CDR1 reads MNHEY; CDR2 reads SVGAGI. The CDR3 loop spans 14 amino acids. Trimming pared 4 bases from V and 7 bases from J, leaving 14 bases between. DNA for the CDR3: TGTGCCAGCAGTTCCACCACGTCCCGGAATGAGCAGTTCTTC. Translated: CASSSTTSRNEQFF.

Here the CDR3 reads CASSLPGTGDYGYTF. Written as DNA, the CDR3 is TGTGCCAGCAGTTTACCCGGGACAGGAGACTATGGCTACACCTTC. The chain uses TRBV28 and TRBJ1-2; 8 bases agree with TRBD1. This CDR3 spans 15 amino acids. The V gene's germline CDR1 is MDHEN and CDR2 SYDVKM. The V segment lost 2 bases and the J segment 3 bases; nucleotides outside the gene matches: 5.

The chain links TRBV11-2 to TRBJ2-1; weak D call: TRBD2 (5 bases). V was cut by 5 bases and J by 9 bases, with 11 bases left in between. Per germline, CDR1 SGHAT and CDR2 FQNNGV. The CDR3 totals 12 residues. The CDR3 region has the DNA TGTGCCAGCAGCAAGAGGGTGGGTGAGCAGTTCTTC. Translated, it gives CASSKRVGEQFF.

The chain is built from TRBV9 and TRBJ1-6; D gene ambiguous. This CDR3 region has 10 residues. Trimming removed 7 bases from V and 14 bases from J, with 10 bases in between. Germline CDR1 SGDLS, CDR2 YYNGEE. CDR3 sequence (DNA): TGTGCCAGCCCCCAACAGTCCCTCCACTTT. The encoded protein is CASPQQSLHF.

This sequence joins TRBV5-4 and TRBJ2-1; maybe TRBD1 (6 bases). Germline V gene sequence: CDR1 SGHNT, CDR2 YYREEE (reference sequence). This CDR3 contains 16 residues. V lost 0 bases to trimming and J lost 4 bases, with 14 bases between them. Written as DNA, the CDR3 is TGTGCCAGCAGCTTGGCCGAAGGGACACAGTACAATGAGCAGTTCTTC. Translated: CASSLAEGTQYNEQFF.